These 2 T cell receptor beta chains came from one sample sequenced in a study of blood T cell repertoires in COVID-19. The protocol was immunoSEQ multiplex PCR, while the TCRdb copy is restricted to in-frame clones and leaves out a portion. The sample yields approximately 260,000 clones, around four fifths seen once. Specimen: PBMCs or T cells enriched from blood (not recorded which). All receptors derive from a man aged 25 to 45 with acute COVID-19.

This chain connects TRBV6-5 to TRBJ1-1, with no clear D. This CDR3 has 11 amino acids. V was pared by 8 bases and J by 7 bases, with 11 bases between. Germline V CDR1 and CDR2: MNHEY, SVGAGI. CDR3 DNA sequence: TGTGCCAGCTTTCGCGGCAATGAAGCTTTCTTT. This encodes CASFRGNEAFF.

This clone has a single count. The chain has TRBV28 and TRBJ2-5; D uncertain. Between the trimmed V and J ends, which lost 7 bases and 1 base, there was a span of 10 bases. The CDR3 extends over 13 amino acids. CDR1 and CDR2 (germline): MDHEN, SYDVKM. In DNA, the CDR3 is TGTGCCAGCATGGCGGCTAGCCAAGAGACCCAGTACTTC. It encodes CASMAASQETQYF.